This T cell receptor (beta chain) was retrieved from a study of CXCR3-negative and CXCR3-positive naive CD8 T cells. Of note for this clonotype: Its antigen remains unknown.

Germline CDR1 is SGHTA and CDR2 is FQGNSA. There are 15 residues in the CDR3. cDNA libraries for TRB were generated by 5' RACE incorporating UMI labels. After re-calling the 5' RACE reads, TCRdb lists one entry per CDR3 protein, DNA absent. Recorded here are around 130,000 distinct CDR3 sequences; the top ten clones represent about 0.62%. Overall study results and limits: Compared with CXCR3-negative naive cells, CXCR3-positive naive cells showed more hydrophobic TRB CDR3s. Relative to memory CD8+ cells, whose diversity was much lower, both naive subsets had comparably high diversity.

The sequence derives from a human donor in good health. Some clones in this sample may be carry-over from other donors' samples. V usage is TRBV7-2 and J usage is TRBJ1-1. Sequenced: naive CXCR3+ CD8+ T cells from blood. Subset given: CD45RO-CCR7+CD27+CD95- naive CD8+ T cells expressing CXCR3 (TNR3+). CDR3 protein: CASSLSEVMNTEAFF.